This TCR beta chain is from a study of cytomegalovirus exposure and HLA in healthy donors. Overall study context: Unique TCRs from HLA-typed donors, some 85 million of them, were held in an early data release.

Concerning this clone itself: Its antigen is not known.

The study's findings and limits: A later analysis, which compared TCR beta chains of equal frequency, found the HLA-associated ones more clonally expanded. TCR beta sequences numbering 15,000 to 20,000 were associated with HLA alleles at 0.05 false discovery rate in a later analysis.

Investigators did not record CMV serostatus for this donor. The CDR3 extends over 16 amino acids. Germline-derived CDR1 and CDR2 are SGHAT and FQNNGV. J lost 7 bases, V lost 1 base, and 13 bases had no gene match. The PCR was carried out with 60 Vbeta primers and 13 Jbeta primers. Assay used: immunoSEQ multiplex PCR; TCRdb lists only in-frame clones, some missing. The repertoire holds some 150,000 clones, with 75% to 85% as singletons. This TCR came from a human donor in good health. The sample was PBMCs. The V call is TRBV11-2, the J call TRBJ2-7, with 7 bases lining up with TRBD2. The CDR3 loop reads CASSLVGSGDLLEQYF. The CDR3 DNA follows: TGTGCCAGCAGCTTAGTAGGGAGCGGGGACCTCTTGGAGCAGTACTTC.